The T cell receptor beta chain under discussion was sequenced for a study of regulatory T cells in long-lasting Graves disease. Both iRepertoire HTBI primers and Arm-PCR of CDR3 regions were used to build the TCR beta libraries. TCRdb reprocessed the multiplex PCR reads via MiXCR and lists one record per CDR3 protein. The sample has 400,000 to 500,000 distinct CDR3 sequences, over 15% seen once. Germline V gives CDR1 SGHTA, CDR2 FQGNSA. There are 16 residues in the CDR3. Trimming shortened V by 7 bases and J by 0 bases, and 13 bases separated the two germline ends. The time point denotes: newly diagnosed GD, antithyroid drugs for less than 3 months. From RNA extracted from PBMCs, the TCR library was made. Study conclusions and caveats: Preferential use of TRBV28, TRBJ1-2 and TRBJ2-5 was seen in persistent disease.

About this clonotype itself: Its target is unknown.

These data were likewise used in another study, on T cells in Graves' hyperthyroidism and ophthalmopathy.

V is TRBV7-2 and J is TRBJ1-6, with D maybe TRBD1 (5 bases). The origin of this receptor is a woman aged 18-29 years with Graves disease. Specimen: peripheral blood mononuclear cells (PBMCs), collected at new diagnosis, from a patient treated with antithyroid drugs. The CDR3 nucleotides are TGTGCCAGCACCCTGGGGGGGAGCTCCTATAATTCACCCCTCCACTTT. Amino acid sequence: CASTLGGSSYNSPLHF.